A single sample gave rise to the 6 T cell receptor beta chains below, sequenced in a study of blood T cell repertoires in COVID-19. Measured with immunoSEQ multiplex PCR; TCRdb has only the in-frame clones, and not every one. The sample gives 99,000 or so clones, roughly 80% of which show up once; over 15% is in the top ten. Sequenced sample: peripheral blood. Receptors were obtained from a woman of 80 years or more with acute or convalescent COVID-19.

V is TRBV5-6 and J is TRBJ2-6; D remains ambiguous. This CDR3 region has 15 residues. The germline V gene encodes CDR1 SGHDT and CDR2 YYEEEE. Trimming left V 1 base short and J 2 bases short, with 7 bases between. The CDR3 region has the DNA TGTGCCAGCAGCTTGACTTATCCTGGGGCCAACGTCCTGACTTTC. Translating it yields CASSLTYPGANVLTF.

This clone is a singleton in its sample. CDR3 loop: CSASLQRNEQFF. CDR3 nucleotide sequence: TGCAGTGCTAGTCTCCAGCGCAATGAGCAGTTCTTC. The rearrangement links TRBV20-1 to TRBJ2-1; D call uncertain. The CDR3 totals 12 residues. Per the germline V gene, CDR1 is DFQATT and CDR2 is SNEGSKA (reference sequence). The V gene lost 3 bases and the J gene lost 6 bases, with 9 bases spanning the gap.

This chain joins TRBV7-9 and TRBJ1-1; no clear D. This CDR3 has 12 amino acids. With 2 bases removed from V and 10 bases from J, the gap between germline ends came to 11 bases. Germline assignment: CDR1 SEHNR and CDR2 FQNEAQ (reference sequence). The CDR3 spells CASSLYTEGAFF. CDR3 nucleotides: TGTGCCAGCAGCTTATACACCGAGGGAGCTTTCTTT.

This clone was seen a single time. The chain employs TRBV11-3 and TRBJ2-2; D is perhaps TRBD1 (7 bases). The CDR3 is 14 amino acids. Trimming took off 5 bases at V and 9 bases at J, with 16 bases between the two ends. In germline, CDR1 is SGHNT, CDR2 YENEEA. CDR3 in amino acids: CASSQGGGIRELFF. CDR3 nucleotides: TGTGCCAGCAGCCAGGGGGGAGGAATCCGGGAGCTGTTTTTT.

CDR3 nucleotides: TGTGCCAGCAGTCCGACAGGAATCCTACCCTACGAGCAGTACTTC. It yields the protein CASSPTGILPYEQYF. The genes are TRBV28 and TRBJ2-7; maybe TRBD1 (6 bases). Deletions cut 5 bases from V and 2 bases from J, with 16 bases between. The CDR3 is 15 residues long. Germline loops: CDR1 MDHEN, CDR2 SYDVKM.

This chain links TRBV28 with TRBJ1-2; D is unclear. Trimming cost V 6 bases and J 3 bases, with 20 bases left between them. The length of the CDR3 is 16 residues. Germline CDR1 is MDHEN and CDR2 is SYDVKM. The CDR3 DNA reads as TGTGCCAGCAGCCGAGCTCCACCTTACTATGACTATGGCTACACCTTC. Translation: CASSRAPPYYDYGYTF.